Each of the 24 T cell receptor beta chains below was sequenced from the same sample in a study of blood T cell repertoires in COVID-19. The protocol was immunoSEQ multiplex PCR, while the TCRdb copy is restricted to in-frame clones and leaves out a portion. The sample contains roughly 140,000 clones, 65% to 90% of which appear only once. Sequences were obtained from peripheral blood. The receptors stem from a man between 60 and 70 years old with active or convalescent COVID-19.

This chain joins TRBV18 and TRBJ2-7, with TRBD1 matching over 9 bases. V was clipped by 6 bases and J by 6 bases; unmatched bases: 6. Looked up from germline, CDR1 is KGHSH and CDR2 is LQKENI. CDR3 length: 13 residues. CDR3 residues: CASSQQGAVEQYF. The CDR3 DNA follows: TGTGCCAGCTCTCAACAGGGGGCCGTCGAGCAGTACTTC.

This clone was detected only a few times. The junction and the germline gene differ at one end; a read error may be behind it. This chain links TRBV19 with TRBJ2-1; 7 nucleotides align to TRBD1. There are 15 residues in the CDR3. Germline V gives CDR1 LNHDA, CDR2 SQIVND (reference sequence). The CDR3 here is CASSSPGGSSNEQFF. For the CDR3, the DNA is TGTGCCAGTAGTAGTCCAGGGGGTTCCTCCAATGAGCAGTTCTTC.

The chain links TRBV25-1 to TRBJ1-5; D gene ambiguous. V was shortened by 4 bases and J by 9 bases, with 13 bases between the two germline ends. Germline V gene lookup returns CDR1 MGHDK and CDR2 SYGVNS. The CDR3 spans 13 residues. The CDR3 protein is CASSASGLGPQHF. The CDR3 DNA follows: TGTGCCAGCAGTGCCTCAGGACTAGGGCCCCAGCATTTT.

The CDR3 DNA follows: TGTGCCAGCAGCGGTGGACAGGGGGCGAACACCGGGGAGCTGTTTTTT. Protein sequence: CASSGGQGANTGELFF. This chain uses TRBV9 with TRBJ2-2, with TRBD1 identical over 10 bases. The J segment lost 0 bases and the V segment lost 3 bases, leaving 2 bases of the junction unmatched. Germline V gene sequence: CDR1 SGDLS, CDR2 YYNGEE. This CDR3 region has 16 residues.

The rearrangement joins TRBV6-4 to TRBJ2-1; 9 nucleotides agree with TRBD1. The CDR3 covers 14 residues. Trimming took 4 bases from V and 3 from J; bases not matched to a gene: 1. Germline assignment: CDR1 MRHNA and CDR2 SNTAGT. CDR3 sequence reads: CASSGTGDYNEQFF. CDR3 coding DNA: TGTGCCAGCAGTGGGACAGGGGACTACAATGAGCAGTTCTTC.

The CDR3 reads CASTPTPGGRNQPQHF. The CDR3 DNA reads TGTGCCAGTACCCCTACCCCAGGGGGTCGCAATCAGCCCCAGCATTTT. The V call is TRBV19, the J call TRBJ1-5; TRBD1 agrees at 7 bases. J was trimmed by 2 bases and V by 7 bases; bases with no gene match: 11. The CDR3 totals 16 residues. Germline V gene data show CDR1 as LNHDA and CDR2 as SQIVND (reference sequence).

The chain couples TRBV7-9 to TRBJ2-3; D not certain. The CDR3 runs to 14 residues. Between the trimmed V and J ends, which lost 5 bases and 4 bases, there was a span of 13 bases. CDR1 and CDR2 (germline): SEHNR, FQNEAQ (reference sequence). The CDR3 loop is CASSGILGADTQYF. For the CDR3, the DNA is TGTGCCAGCAGCGGTATTCTAGGTGCAGATACGCAGTATTTT.

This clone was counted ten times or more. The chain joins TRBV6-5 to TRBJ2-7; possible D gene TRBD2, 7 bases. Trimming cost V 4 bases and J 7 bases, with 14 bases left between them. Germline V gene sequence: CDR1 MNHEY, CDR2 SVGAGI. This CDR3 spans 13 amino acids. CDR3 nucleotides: TGTGCCAGCAGTTCCCTAGGGGGGGGTGAGCAGTACTTC. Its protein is CASSSLGGGEQYF.

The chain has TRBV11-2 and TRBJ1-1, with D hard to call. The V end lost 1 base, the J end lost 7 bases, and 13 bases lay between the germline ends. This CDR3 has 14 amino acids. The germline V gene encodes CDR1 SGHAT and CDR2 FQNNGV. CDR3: CASSLGAVPDEAFF. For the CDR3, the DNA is TGTGCCAGCAGCTTAGGGGCAGTACCGGATGAAGCTTTCTTT.

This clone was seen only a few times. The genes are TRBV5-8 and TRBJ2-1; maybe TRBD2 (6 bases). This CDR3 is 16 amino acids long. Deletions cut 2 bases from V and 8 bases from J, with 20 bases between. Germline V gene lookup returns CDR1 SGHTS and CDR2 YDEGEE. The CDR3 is CASSFGLAPTGDEQFF. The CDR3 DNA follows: TGTGCCAGCAGCTTTGGTTTAGCGCCCACGGGGGATGAGCAGTTCTTC.

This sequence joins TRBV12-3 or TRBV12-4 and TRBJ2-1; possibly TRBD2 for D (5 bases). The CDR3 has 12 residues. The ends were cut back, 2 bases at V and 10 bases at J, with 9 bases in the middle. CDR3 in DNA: TGTGCCAGCAGTTTATGGGAGCGCGAGCAGTTCTTC. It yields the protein CASSLWEREQFF.

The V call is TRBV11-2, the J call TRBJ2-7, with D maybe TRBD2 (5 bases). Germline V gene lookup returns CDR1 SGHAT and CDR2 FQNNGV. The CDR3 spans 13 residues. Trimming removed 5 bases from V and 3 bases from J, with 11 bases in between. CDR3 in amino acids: CASSPPSSYEQYV. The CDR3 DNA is TGTGCCAGCAGCCCCCCTAGCAGCTACGAGCAGTACGTC.

The CDR3 DNA sequence: TGTGCCAGTACCACATTGTCCCGGGACAGGGACACTGAAGCTTTCTTT. This sequence encodes CASTTLSRDRDTEAFF. This chain joins TRBV19 and TRBJ1-1; 9 bases are shared with TRBD1. There are 16 residues in the CDR3. V lost 7 bases, J lost 3 bases, and 12 bases stayed unmatched. Per the germline V gene, CDR1 is LNHDA and CDR2 is SQIVND (reference sequence).

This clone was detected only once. CDR3 residues: CASSLKSGARTEAFF. CDR3 DNA: TGTGCCAGCAGCTTGAAGTCAGGGGCGCGGACTGAAGCTTTCTTT. The rearrangement uses TRBV5-4 and TRBJ1-1, with D possibly TRBD1 on 6 matching bases. The CDR3 spans 15 residues. Germline CDR1 is SGHNT and CDR2 is YYREEE (reference sequence). With 1 base removed from V and 5 bases from J, the gap between germline ends came to 15 bases.

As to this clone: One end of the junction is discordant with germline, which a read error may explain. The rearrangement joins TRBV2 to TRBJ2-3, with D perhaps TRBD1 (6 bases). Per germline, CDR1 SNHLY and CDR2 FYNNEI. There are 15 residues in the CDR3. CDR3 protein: CASNEQGTSTDTQYF. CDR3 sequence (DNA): TGTGCCAGCAATGAACAGGGAACGAGCACAGATACGCAGTATTTT. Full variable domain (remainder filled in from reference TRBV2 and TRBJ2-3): EPEVTQTPSHQVTQMGQEVILRCVPISNHLYFYWYRQILGQKVEFLVSFYNNEISEKSEIFDDQFSVERPDGSNFTLKIRSTKLEDSAMYFCASNEQGTSTDTQYFGPGTRLTVL.

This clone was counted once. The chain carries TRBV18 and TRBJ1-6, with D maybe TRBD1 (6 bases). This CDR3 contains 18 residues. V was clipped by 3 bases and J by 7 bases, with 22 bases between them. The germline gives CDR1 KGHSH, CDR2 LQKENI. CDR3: CASSPDSDSPAGNSPLHF. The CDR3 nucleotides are TGTGCCAGCTCACCGGACTCGGACAGTCCCGCTGGGAATTCACCCCTCCACTTT.

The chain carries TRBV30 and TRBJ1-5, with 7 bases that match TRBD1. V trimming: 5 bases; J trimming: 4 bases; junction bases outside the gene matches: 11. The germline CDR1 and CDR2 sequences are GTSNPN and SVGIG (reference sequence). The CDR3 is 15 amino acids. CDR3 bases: TGTGCCTGGTCCCTCGGATGGACAGGAAATCAGCCCCAGCATTTT. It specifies CAWSLGWTGNQPQHF.

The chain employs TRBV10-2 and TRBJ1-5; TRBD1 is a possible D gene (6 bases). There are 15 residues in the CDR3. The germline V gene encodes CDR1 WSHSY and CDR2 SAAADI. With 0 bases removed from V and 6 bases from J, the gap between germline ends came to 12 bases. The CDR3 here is CASSESAGAGQPQHF. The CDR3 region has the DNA TGCGCCAGCAGTGAGTCTGCGGGGGCCGGTCAGCCCCAGCATTTT.

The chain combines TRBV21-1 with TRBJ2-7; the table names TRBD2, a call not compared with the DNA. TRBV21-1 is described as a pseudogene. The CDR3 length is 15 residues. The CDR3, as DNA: TGTGCCGCCAGAGGGGACTCCTTGAGCTCCTACGAGCAGTACGTC. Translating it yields CAARGDSLSSYEQYV.

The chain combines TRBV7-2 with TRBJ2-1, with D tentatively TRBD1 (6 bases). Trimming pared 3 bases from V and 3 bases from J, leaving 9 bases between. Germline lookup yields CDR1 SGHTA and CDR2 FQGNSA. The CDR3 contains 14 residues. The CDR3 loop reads CASSFGTNYNEQFF. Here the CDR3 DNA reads TGTGCCAGCAGCTTCGGGACAAACTACAATGAGCAGTTCTTC.

The CDR3 sequence: CASSRGLPGDNEQFF. The CDR3 DNA sequence: TGTGCCAGCAGTAGGGGACTACCAGGGGATAATGAGCAGTTCTTC. The chain combines TRBV2 with TRBJ2-1, with D tentatively TRBD2 (7 bases). Germline CDR1 is SNHLY and CDR2 is FYNNEI. Between the trimmed V and J ends, which lost 5 bases and 7 bases, there was a span of 18 bases. This CDR3 has 15 amino acids.

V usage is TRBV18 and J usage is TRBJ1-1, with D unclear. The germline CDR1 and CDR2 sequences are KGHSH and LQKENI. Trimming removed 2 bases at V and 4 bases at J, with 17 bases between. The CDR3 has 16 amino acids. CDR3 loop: CASSPSGVAITTEAFF. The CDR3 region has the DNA TGTGCCAGCTCACCAAGCGGGGTCGCGATCACCACTGAAGCTTTCTTT.

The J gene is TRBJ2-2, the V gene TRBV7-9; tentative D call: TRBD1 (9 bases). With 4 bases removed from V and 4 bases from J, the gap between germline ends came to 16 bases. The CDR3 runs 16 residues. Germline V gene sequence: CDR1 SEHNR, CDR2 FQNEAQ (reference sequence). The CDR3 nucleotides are TGTGCCAGCAGCTCGGGACAGGGACTAGGCACCGGGGAGCTGTTTTTT. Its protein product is CASSSGQGLGTGELFF.

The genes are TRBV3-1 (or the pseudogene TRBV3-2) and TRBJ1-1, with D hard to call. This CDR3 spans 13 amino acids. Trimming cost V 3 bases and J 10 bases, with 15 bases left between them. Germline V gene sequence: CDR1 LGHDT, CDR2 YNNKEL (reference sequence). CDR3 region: CASSQGAVGAAFF. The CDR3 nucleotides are TGTGCCAGCAGCCAGGGAGCTGTCGGCGCAGCTTTCTTT.